Presented here are 29 T cell receptor beta chains from one specimen sequenced in a study of persistence of HIV-infected CD4 T cells. This was the immunoSEQ version 4 assay in survey mode. The table came from immunoSEQ multiplex PCR; TCRdb's copy has only in-frame clones and leaves some out. The top ten clones hold 40% of a sample with 4,500 to 5,500 clones, roughly 60% of them seen once. The stimulus was lysate of CMV-infected fibroblasts, around 10 ug/mL. CD4+ T cells upregulating both CD40 ligand and CD69 were sorted as responding cells. No antigens are known for them. The sequenced sample was CD4+ T cells sorted from PBMCs after roughly 18-hour stimulation, obtained from a patient who received antiretroviral therapy. These TCRs come from an adult man with HIV who was CMV-seropositive.

V is TRBV7-2 and J is TRBJ2-3; 8 positions agree with TRBD2. V gave up 1 base and J gave up 0 bases; unmatched junction bases: 6. The CDR3 is 17 amino acids. Germline assignment: CDR1 SGHTA and CDR2 FQGNSA. CDR3 in DNA: TGTGCCAGCAGCTTAGGTCCTAGCGGGTTAAGCACAGATACGCAGTATTTT. Translating it yields CASSLGPSGLSTDTQYF.

V and J are TRBV7-2 and TRBJ1-6; possible D gene TRBD1, 5 bases. V shed 0 bases and J shed 6 bases, with 12 bases lying between them. The CDR3 consists of 16 residues. Germline V gives CDR1 SGHTA, CDR2 FQGNSA. The chain's CDR3 is CASSLAWRGANSPLHF. The DNA for the CDR3 is TGTGCCAGCAGCTTAGCATGGAGGGGTGCTAATTCACCCCTCCACTTT.

The CDR3 sequence: CASSERVGQGIHEQYF. CDR3 nucleotide sequence: TGTGCCAGTAGTGAGCGGGTAGGACAGGGGATCCACGAGCAGTACTTC. The rearrangement joins TRBV19 to TRBJ2-7, with 9 bases fitting TRBD1. The CDR3 runs to 16 residues. The ends lost 5 bases at V and 5 bases at J; junction bases unmatched: 13. Per the germline V gene, CDR1 is LNHDA and CDR2 is SQIVND (reference sequence).

In its sample, this clone was seen a few times. The rearrangement links TRBV5-1 to TRBJ1-4; D is perhaps TRBD1 (5 bases). The CDR3 runs to 15 residues. CDR1 is SGHRS and CDR2 is YFSETQ in the germline V gene. V lost 3 bases and J 3 bases, leaving 12 bases between the germline ends. CDR3 sequence (DNA): TGCGCCAGCAGCTCCTCAGTGGGGCCTAATGAAAAACTGTTTTTT. This sequence encodes CASSSSVGPNEKLFF.

By share of the sample, this clone is medium-sized. This rearrangement joins TRBV5-6 to TRBJ2-7; no definite D call. Germline V lookup: CDR1 SGHDT, CDR2 YYEEEE. This CDR3 is built from 12 residues. V lost 0 bases and J 5 bases, leaving 6 bases between the germline ends. The DNA for the CDR3 is TGTGCCAGCAGCTTGGTCGGCGACGAGCAGTACTTC. It specifies CASSLVGDEQYF.

This rearrangement joins TRBV2 to TRBJ1-1; D is ambiguous. Trimming took 11 bases from V and 3 from J, leaving 10 bases between them. CDR3 length: 11 amino acids. Germline V gene data show CDR1 as SNHLY and CDR2 as FYNNEI. Written as DNA, the CDR3 is TGTGCCTCGGTAGTTGACACTGAAGCTTTCTTT. Protein sequence: CASVVDTEAFF. The full variable domain, completed using reference TRBV2 and TRBJ1-1, is EPEVTQTPSHQVTQMGQEVILRCVPISNHLYFYWYRQILGQKVEFLVSFYNNEISEKSEIFDDQFSVERPDGSNFTLKIRSTKLEDSAMYFCASVVDTEAFFGQGTRLTVV.

The J gene is TRBJ2-1, the V gene TRBV27; the D call may be TRBD1 or TRBD2 (5 bases each). This CDR3 region has 16 residues. Trimming took 3 bases from V and 3 from J, leaving 15 bases between them. Germline V CDR1 and CDR2: MNHEY, SMNVEV (reference sequence). DNA of the CDR3: TGTGCCAGCAGTTTGTCCGGGGCGACCTTCTACAATGAGCAGTTCTTC. Translated, it gives CASSLSGATFYNEQFF.

The DNA of the CDR3 is TGTGCCAGCAGCCGCGCCTACGAGCAGTACTTC. It yields the protein CASSRAYEQYF. This chain uses TRBV3-1 (or the pseudogene TRBV3-2) with TRBJ2-7; D not certain. This CDR3 is built from 11 residues. Trimming removed 4 bases at V and 2 bases at J, with 3 bases between. The germline gives CDR1 LGHDT, CDR2 YNNKEL (reference sequence).

The V and J genes are TRBV4-3 and TRBJ2-2; D is unresolved. This CDR3 spans 15 amino acids. Per the germline V gene, CDR1 is LGHNA and CDR2 is YSLEER. V lost 4 bases and J lost 4, with 13 bases in between. The CDR3 here is CASSRRALSTGELFF. CDR3 DNA: TGCGCCAGCAGCCGTAGGGCGTTAAGCACCGGGGAGCTGTTTTTT.

This clone came up a few times. The gene calls are TRBV7-2 and TRBJ2-3; TRBD2 matches at 7 bases. V shed 1 base, J shed 2 bases, and the junction held 9 bases outside the gene matches. The CDR3 contains 17 residues. CDR1 and CDR2 (germline): SGHTA, FQGNSA. The CDR3 DNA sequence: TGTGCCAGCAGCTTAGGGCCAGCGGGGTTAACCACAGATACGCAGTATTTT. Its protein is CASSLGPAGLTTDTQYF.

The chain uses TRBV7-2 and TRBJ1-2; TRBD1 matches at 10 bases. V was pared by 3 bases and J by 7 bases, with 8 bases of the junction left unmatched. This CDR3 has 15 residues. From germline, CDR1 is SGHTA and CDR2 FQGNSA. The CDR3 DNA follows: TGTGCCAGCAGCTTGGACAGGGGGAAAGGTGGTGGCTACACCTTC. It translates to CASSLDRGKGGGYTF.

There are a few counts of this clone. V and J are TRBV10-1 and TRBJ1-1; weak D call: TRBD1 (6 bases). The CDR3 has 14 amino acids. Trimming stripped 4 bases from V and 5 bases from J, with 14 bases between. Germline CDR1 WNHNN, CDR2 SYGVQD (reference sequence). Here the CDR3 reads CASSAIGRGTEAFF. In DNA, the CDR3 is TGCGCCAGCAGTGCGATCGGCAGGGGAACTGAAGCTTTCTTT.

This clone ranks as medium-sized. The chain has TRBV2 and TRBJ1-2; D not resolved. Germline V lookup: CDR1 SNHLY, CDR2 FYNNEI. The CDR3 contains 13 residues. With 6 bases removed from V and 7 bases from J, the gap between germline ends came to 15 bases. CDR3 in amino acids: CASSVAKGGGYTF. The CDR3 DNA reads as TGTGCCAGCAGCGTCGCGAAGGGAGGTGGCTACACCTTC.

This clone is classed as medium-sized (0.01 to 0.1%). V usage is TRBV19 and J usage is TRBJ1-5; a weak D match, TRBD1 (5 bases). The CDR3 has 14 amino acids. Germline assignment: CDR1 LNHDA and CDR2 SQIVND (reference sequence). V lost 5 bases and J lost 4, with 12 bases in between. The CDR3 DNA reads as TGTGCCAGTAGTTGGGGGACCTATAATCAGCCCCAGCATTTT. Translation: CASSWGTYNQPQHF.

The chain carries TRBV6-2 or TRBV6-3 and TRBJ1-6; D perhaps matches TRBD1 (6 bases). The length of the CDR3 is 11 residues. From germline, CDR1 is MNHEY and CDR2 SVGEGT. The V end lost 6 bases, the J end lost 9 bases, and 6 bases lay between the germline ends. As DNA, the CDR3 is TGTGCCAGCAGCAGGGGTTCACCCCTCCACTTT. As protein: CASSRGSPLHF.

The table lists this clone with a few counts. The genes are TRBV9 and TRBJ2-2; 12 nucleotides match TRBD1. The germline V gene has CDR1 SGDLS and CDR2 YYNGEE. V shed 4 bases, J shed 1 base, and the junction held 5 bases outside the gene matches. This CDR3 has 17 residues. The CDR3 is CASSLGTGGRNTGELFF. CDR3 DNA sequence: TGTGCCAGCAGCTTGGGGACAGGGGGCAGGAACACCGGGGAGCTGTTTTTT.

Only one count was recorded for this clone. This chain links TRBV6-5 with TRBJ2-7, with D possibly TRBD1 on 5 matching bases. The germline V gene has CDR1 MNHEY and CDR2 SVGAGI. This CDR3 is 10 amino acids long. V lost 8 bases and J lost 4, with 6 bases in between. In DNA form, the CDR3 reads TGTGCCAGCGGGGCGTACGAGCAGTACTTC. The encoded protein is CASGAYEQYF.

This chain uses TRBV3-1 (or the pseudogene TRBV3-2) with TRBJ2-1; D is unclear. Germline CDR1 is LGHDT and CDR2 is YNNKEL (reference sequence). This CDR3 region has 14 residues. V shed 1 base and J shed 3 bases, with 7 bases lying between them. CDR3 in amino acids: CASSQGPLYNEQFF. In nucleotides, the CDR3 is TGTGCCAGCAGCCAAGGCCCTCTCTACAATGAGCAGTTCTTC.

The J gene is TRBJ2-7, the V gene TRBV2, with D unclear. Germline loops: CDR1 SNHLY, CDR2 FYNNEI. Trimming left V 4 bases short and J 0 bases short, with 10 bases between. The CDR3 sequence is 14 residues long. The CDR3 bases are TGTGCCAGCAGTGCCCCCGGACGCTCCTACGAGCAGTACTTC. The encoded protein is CASSAPGRSYEQYF.

This clone occurred a few times. The same CDR3 can be traced to other DNA sequences in this sample. This chain links TRBV7-2 with TRBJ2-2; 9 bases are shared with TRBD1. Germline values: CDR1 SGHTA, CDR2 FQGNSA. With 6 bases clipped from V and 5 bases from J, the junction kept 7 bases outside the gene matches. The CDR3 length is 15 residues. CDR3 protein: CASRRTGGLTGELFF. Here the CDR3 DNA reads TGTGCCAGCAGACGTACAGGGGGCTTAACCGGGGAGCTGTTTTTT.

The chain links TRBV19 to TRBJ2-7; D remains ambiguous. CDR1 and CDR2 from the germline V gene are LNHDA and SQIVND (reference sequence). The CDR3 totals 14 residues. V gave up 3 bases and J gave up 0 bases, with 9 bases separating them. The CDR3 sequence: CASSIGFNSYEQYF. Written as DNA, the CDR3 is TGTGCCAGTAGTATCGGGTTTAACTCCTACGAGCAGTACTTC.

This clone was observed a few times. The chain uses TRBV7-9 and TRBJ1-4, with D unresolved. V lost 1 base and J 6 bases, leaving 9 bases between the germline ends. CDR3 length: 14 residues. CDR1 and CDR2 from the germline V gene are SEHNR and FQNEAQ (reference sequence). The CDR3 sequence: CASSLGVVDEKLFF. The CDR3 bases are TGTGCCAGCAGCTTAGGGGTTGTGGATGAAAAACTGTTTTTT.

Within the sample, this clone is large. The chain couples TRBV28 to TRBJ2-1; TRBD2 matches at 12 bases. V was clipped by 11 bases and J by 2 bases; unmatched bases: 7. The CDR3 length is 15 residues. Germline V gene sequence: CDR1 MDHEN, CDR2 SYDVKM. This CDR3 reads CACYSSGGAYNEQFF. Here the CDR3 DNA reads TGTGCCTGTTATTCTAGCGGGGGGGCCTACAATGAGCAGTTCTTC.

In this sample, this clone is medium-sized. The chain uses TRBV9 and TRBJ2-7; 8 bases are a match to TRBD1. Trimming at V came to 0 bases and at J to 5 bases, leaving 7 bases not matched to a gene. The CDR3 runs 15 residues. The germline gives CDR1 SGDLS, CDR2 YYNGEE. DNA of the CDR3: TGTGCCAGCAGCGTAGATGGACAGGGAAGAAACGAGCAGTACTTC. Amino acid sequence: CASSVDGQGRNEQYF.

This chain uses TRBV30 with TRBJ2-7; 9 positions match TRBD2. Looked up from germline, CDR1 is GTSNPN and CDR2 is SVGIG (reference sequence). J lost 6 bases, V lost 3 bases, and 9 bases had no gene match. The CDR3 has 14 residues. The CDR3 is CAWRGGGGHGEQYF. CDR3 coding DNA: TGTGCCTGGAGGGGCGGGGGGGGCCATGGCGAGCAGTACTTC.

V gene TRBV3-1 (or the pseudogene TRBV3-2) combines with J gene TRBJ2-3; TRBD2 matches 10 bases. Germline CDR1 reads LGHDT; CDR2 reads YNNKEL (reference sequence). Trimming cost V 4 bases and J 1 base; bases outside gene matches: 8. CDR3 length equals 17 residues. CDR3 region: CASSLRRGTSGTDTQYF. DNA of the CDR3: TGTGCCAGCAGCCTAAGGCGAGGGACTAGCGGCACAGATACGCAGTATTTT.

By share of the sample, this clone is medium-sized (0.01 to 0.1%). The CDR3 region is CASSPPRTGPSYEQYF. Here the CDR3 DNA reads TGTGCCAGCTCACCACCTCGGACAGGGCCCTCCTACGAGCAGTACTTC. The V call is TRBV18, the J call TRBJ2-7; 8 nucleotides agree with TRBD1. Germline V lookup: CDR1 KGHSH, CDR2 LQKENI. This CDR3 contains 16 residues. Trimming at V came to 0 bases and at J to 0 bases, leaving 4 bases not matched to a gene. Complete variable domain (other parts from reference TRBV18 and TRBJ2-7): NAGVMQNPRHLVRRRGQEARLRCSPMKGHSHVYWYRQLPEEGLKFMVYLQKENIIDESGMPKERFSAEFPKEGPSILRIQQVVRGDSAAYFCASSPPRTGPSYEQYFGPGTRLTVT.

The table lists this clone with a few counts. This rearrangement joins TRBV6-6 to TRBJ2-1; D gene uncertain. CDR1 and CDR2 from the germline V gene are MNHNY and SVGAGI (reference sequence). Deletions cut 4 bases from V and 6 bases from J, with 4 bases between. This CDR3 has 11 amino acids. The CDR3 region has the DNA TGTGCCAGCAGTTTTCTCAATGAGCAGTTCTTC. Translation gives CASSFLNEQFF.

This clone has only a few counts. V and J are TRBV2 and TRBJ2-1, with 8 bases aligning to TRBD2. V shed 8 bases and J 4 bases; nucleotides not matched to a gene: 13. Germline V gives CDR1 SNHLY, CDR2 FYNNEI. The CDR3 loop spans 16 amino acids. The CDR3 DNA follows: TGTGCCAGCTCAACCCAGAGCGGGGGCCTTTACAATGAGCAGTTCTTC. Translating it yields CASSTQSGGLYNEQFF.